The 30 T cell receptor beta chains below all came from one sample that was sequenced in a study of blood T cell repertoires in COVID-19. Profiling relied on immunoSEQ multiplex PCR, and the TCRdb table lists in-frame clones only, not all of them. The data hold a few hundred thousand clones, with 84% observed a single time. Sequences were obtained from PBMCs or T cells enriched from blood (not recorded which). Receptors were obtained from a woman in her forties who had recovered from COVID-19.

This clone has only one observation. As DNA, the CDR3 is TGTGCTAGTGGTCGGGACTTATGGGGGGAGCAGTACGTC. It codes for CASGRDLWGEQYV. This rearrangement joins TRBV12-5 to TRBJ2-7; TRBD2 is a possible D gene (6 bases). CDR1 is LGHNT, CDR2 FRNRAP, per germline. Between the trimmed V and J ends, which lost 5 bases and 7 bases, there was a span of 15 bases. This CDR3 contains 13 residues.

The V gene is TRBV4-3, the J gene TRBJ2-1; the match to TRBD1 covers 7 bases. The CDR3 contains 16 residues. Trimming cost V 3 bases and J 0 bases; bases outside gene matches: 5. CDR1 is LGHNA, CDR2 YSLEER, per germline. CDR3 DNA: TGCGCCAGCAGCCAGACGGACAGGAGCTCCTACAATGAGCAGTTCTTC. Its translation: CASSQTDRSSYNEQFF.

The rearrangement joins TRBV5-1 to TRBJ2-7; TRBD2 agrees at 11 bases. The germline gives CDR1 SGHRS, CDR2 YFSETQ. The CDR3 contains 16 residues. The V segment lost 5 bases and the J segment 0 bases; nucleotides outside the gene matches: 7. The DNA of the CDR3 is TGCGCCAGCAGTTCCTGGGGGACTAGCGGCTCCTACGAGCAGTACTTC. Amino acid sequence: CASSSWGTSGSYEQYF.

The chain couples TRBV4-1 to TRBJ1-3, with TRBD1 matching 7 bases. Losses at the gene ends were 8 bases for V and 0 bases for J; bases not matched to a gene: 10. This CDR3 is 16 amino acids long. Germline CDR1 MGHRA, CDR2 YSYEKL. This CDR3 is CASSKGQPSSGNTIYF. CDR3 coding DNA: TGCGCCAGCTCTAAGGGACAGCCGAGCTCTGGAAACACCATATATTTT.

The chain employs TRBV9 and TRBJ2-1; D perhaps matches TRBD2 (6 bases). With 4 bases removed from V and 0 bases from J, the gap between germline ends came to 11 bases. CDR3 length equals 15 residues. Germline V gives CDR1 SGDLS, CDR2 YYNGEE. CDR3 residues: CASSSGGDSYNEQFF. CDR3 in DNA: TGTGCCAGCAGCTCCGGAGGGGACTCCTACAATGAGCAGTTCTTC.

CDR3: CASSQLITEAFF. DNA of the CDR3: TGTGCCAGCAGTCAACTTATCACTGAAGCTTTCTTT. The V gene is TRBV28, the J gene TRBJ1-1; unclear D gene. Trimming left V 5 bases short and J 4 bases short, with 8 bases between. The CDR3 totals 12 residues. Germline values: CDR1 MDHEN, CDR2 SYDVKM.

The gene calls are TRBV10-3 and TRBJ1-1, with 10 bases that match TRBD1. Trimming at V came to 7 bases and at J to 3 bases, leaving 2 bases not matched to a gene. Looked up from germline, CDR1 is ENHRY and CDR2 is SYGVKD. The CDR3 is made up of 13 amino acids. DNA of the CDR3: TGTGCCATCACAGACAGGGGGCACACTGAAGCTTTCTTT. Its protein product is CAITDRGHTEAFF.

The rearrangement uses TRBV6-5 and TRBJ1-2; tentative D call: TRBD1 (5 bases). Germline V CDR1 and CDR2: MNHEY, SVGAGI. There are 12 residues in the CDR3. Trimming took 10 bases from V and 4 from J, leaving 13 bases between them. Written as DNA, the CDR3 is TGTGCCACCGCGGACACACCCTATGGCTACACCTTC. This encodes CATADTPYGYTF.

CDR3 DNA sequence: TGTGCCAGCAGTTACCCCACAGGCTCCGGGACAGGGATCAATCAGCCCCAGCATTTT. This encodes CASSYPTGSGTGINQPQHF. The gene calls are TRBV6-2 or TRBV6-3 and TRBJ1-5; 9 nucleotides match TRBD1. Unmatched junction bases numbered 14, after V lost 2 bases and J lost 3 bases. Germline V CDR1 and CDR2: MNHEY, SVGEGT. CDR3 length equals 19 residues.

The V gene is TRBV24-1, the J gene TRBJ2-1, with 9 bases lining up with TRBD2. CDR3 length: 18 residues. CDR1 is KGHDR and CDR2 is SFDVKD in the germline V gene. V gave up 1 base and J gave up 0 bases; unmatched junction bases: 6. CDR3 sequence (DNA): TGTGCCACCAGTGATTTTAGCGGGAGAAAAAACTCCTACAATGAGCAGTTCTTC. It encodes CATSDFSGRKNSYNEQFF.

The chain uses TRBV18 and TRBJ2-7; 7 bases match TRBD2. V shed 3 bases, J shed 3 bases, and the junction held 2 bases outside the gene matches. Germline CDR1 KGHSH, CDR2 LQKENI. The CDR3 length is 13 residues. Here the CDR3 reads CASSPGLNYEQYV. The CDR3 DNA sequence: TGTGCCAGCTCACCGGGACTAAACTACGAGCAGTACGTC.

V is TRBV5-1 and J is TRBJ1-1; tentatively, D is TRBD1 (6 bases). V lost 5 bases, J lost 5 bases, and 13 bases lay in between. The CDR3 covers 13 residues. Germline V CDR1 and CDR2: SGHRS, YFSETQ. This CDR3 reads CASRLQGPTEAFF. The CDR3 nucleotides read TGCGCCAGCAGACTACAGGGCCCAACTGAAGCTTTCTTT. The entire variable domain, with the rest obtained from reference TRBV5-1 and TRBJ1-1, is as follows: KAGVTQTPRYLIKTRGQQVTLSCSPISGHRSVSWYQQTPGQGLQFLFEYFSETQRNKGNFPGRFSGRQFSNSRSEMNVSTLELGDSALYLCASRLQGPTEAFFGQGTRLTVV.

This chain connects TRBV6-6 to TRBJ2-2; 10 bases map to TRBD1. The V gene's germline CDR1 is MNHNY and CDR2 SVGAGI (reference sequence). V lost 5 bases to trimming and J lost 3 bases; unmatched junction nucleotides: 6. The CDR3 totals 16 residues. The CDR3 spells CASSRPGTGDTGELFF. In DNA, the CDR3 is TGTGCCAGCAGTCGACCCGGGACAGGGGACACCGGGGAGCTGTTTTTT.

This chain joins TRBV7-9 and TRBJ2-1, with TRBD2 as a possible D gene (6 bases). This CDR3 region has 15 residues. Per germline, CDR1 SEHNR and CDR2 FQNEAQ (reference sequence). Trimming stripped 5 bases from V and 0 bases from J, with 11 bases between. CDR3 amino acids: CASSPAGSSYNEQFF. The DNA of the CDR3 is TGTGCCAGCAGCCCCGCGGGGAGCTCCTACAATGAGCAGTTCTTC. The full variable domain, completed using reference TRBV7-9 and TRBJ2-1, is DTGVSQNPRHKITKRGQNVTFRCDPISEHNRLYWYRQTLGQGPEFLTYFQNEAQLEKSRLLSDRFSAERPKGSFSTLEIQRTEQGDSAMYLCASSPAGSSYNEQFFGPGTRLTVL.

The rearrangement uses TRBV20-1 and TRBJ1-2; D remains ambiguous. The germline V gene encodes CDR1 DFQATT and CDR2 SNEGSKA (reference sequence). The V gene lost 0 bases and the J gene lost 7 bases, with 6 bases spanning the gap. This CDR3 comprises 11 residues. CDR3 bases: TGCAGTGCTAGAGAGGAGAGTGGCTACACCTTC. Amino acids: CSAREESGYTF.

The chain recombines TRBV5-6 with TRBJ2-3; 11 bases agree with TRBD2. The CDR3 length is 16 residues. CDR1 is SGHDT and CDR2 is YYEEEE in the germline V gene. The V and J ends lost 0 bases and 2 bases, in that order; junction bases with no gene match: 2. As DNA, the CDR3 is TGTGCCAGCAGCTTGGGTAGCGGGAGGGCCACAGATACGCAGTATTTT. Protein sequence: CASSLGSGRATDTQYF.

This clone was counted only a few times. CDR3 nucleotides: TGCGCCAGCAGCTTGTCGACAGGGCGGGAATCCGAAGCTTTCTTT. Its protein is CASSLSTGRESEAFF. This rearrangement joins TRBV5-1 to TRBJ1-1; 7 bases match TRBD1. The germline CDR1 and CDR2 sequences are SGHRS and YFSETQ. The CDR3 length is 15 residues. J gave up 8 bases and V 1 base, and 11 bases lay outside the gene matches. Variable domain in full (rest from reference TRBV5-1 and TRBJ1-1): KAGVTQTPRYLIKTRGQQVTLSCSPISGHRSVSWYQQTPGQGLQFLFEYFSETQRNKGNFPGRFSGRQFSNSRSEMNVSTLELGDSALYLCASSLSTGRESEAFFGQGTRLTVV.

The chain links TRBV28 to TRBJ1-1; 11 bases match TRBD1. The CDR3 has 15 residues. The germline V gene encodes CDR1 MDHEN and CDR2 SYDVKM. The ends lost 6 bases at V and 1 base at J; junction bases unmatched: 4. In DNA, the CDR3 is TGTGCCAGCAGATCCGGGACAGGGGGGAACACTGAAGCTTTCTTT. Protein sequence: CASRSGTGGNTEAFF.

The genes are TRBV19 and TRBJ2-5, with D perhaps matching TRBD1 (5 bases). Trimming left V 4 bases short and J 3 bases short, with 15 bases between. The CDR3 runs to 15 residues. The germline V gene encodes CDR1 LNHDA and CDR2 SQIVND (reference sequence). CDR3: CASSTRQYPKETQYF. For the CDR3, the DNA is TGTGCCAGTAGTACGAGACAGTACCCGAAAGAGACCCAGTACTTC.

V usage is TRBV19 and J usage is TRBJ1-2; D call uncertain. Trimming removed 1 base at V and 0 bases at J, with 9 bases between. CDR1 is LNHDA, CDR2 SQIVND, per germline (reference sequence). The CDR3 has 15 amino acids. In DNA, the CDR3 is TGTGCCAGTAGTATAGTAGCGGATTCTAACTATGGCTACACCTTC. It specifies CASSIVADSNYGYTF.

The J gene is TRBJ2-3, the V gene TRBV5-4, with TRBD2 identical over 9 bases. The junction had 4 bases not matched to a gene; V was cut back by 5 bases and J by 6 bases. This CDR3 is 13 amino acids long. CDR1 and CDR2 (germline): SGHNT, YYREEE (reference sequence). In DNA, the CDR3 is TGTGCCAGCAGGGGCGGGAGGGGTGATACGCAGTATTTT. Its protein product is CASRGGRGDTQYF.

This clone appeared many times. This rearrangement joins TRBV6-4 to TRBJ1-1; D uncertain. From germline, CDR1 is MRHNA and CDR2 SNTAGT. The CDR3 sequence is 14 residues long. The V end lost 5 bases, the J end lost 1 base, and 11 bases lay between the germline ends. The CDR3: CASSMSPGNTEAFF. For the CDR3, the DNA is TGTGCCAGCAGTATGAGCCCGGGGAACACTGAAGCTTTCTTT.

This chain links TRBV5-4 with TRBJ2-5; 7 bases map to TRBD1. Germline assignment: CDR1 SGHNT and CDR2 YYREEE (reference sequence). V lost 6 bases to trimming and J lost 4 bases; unmatched junction nucleotides: 9. The CDR3 covers 14 residues. The CDR3 nucleotides read TGTGCCAGCATACTTATGACAGGGCGAGAGACCCAGTACTTC. Encoded protein: CASILMTGRETQYF.

This clone was seen once. The rearrangement uses TRBV28 and TRBJ1-6; D gene ambiguous. V was clipped by 5 bases and J by 9 bases, with 20 bases between them. Per the germline V gene, CDR1 is MDHEN and CDR2 is SYDVKM. The CDR3 covers 16 residues. The CDR3 DNA reads as TGTGCCAGCAGTCTCCCTCTACTCTCGACACCTTCACCCCTCCACTTT. It translates to CASSLPLLSTPSPLHF.

V and J are TRBV7-3 and TRBJ2-7; 7 bases line up with TRBD1. The CDR3 loop spans 17 amino acids. The germline V gene encodes CDR1 SGHTA and CDR2 FQGTGA. Germline trimming cut 5 bases from V and 5 bases from J; bases unmatched to any gene: 18. The chain's CDR3 is CASSPMGPVTGIHEQYF. The CDR3 nucleotides are TGTGCCAGCAGCCCGATGGGTCCGGTGACAGGGATCCACGAGCAGTACTTC.

This chain uses TRBV6-6 with TRBJ1-5, with D perhaps matching TRBD1 (6 bases). Germline CDR1 is MNHNY and CDR2 is SVGAGI (reference sequence). V was cut by 7 bases and J by 6 bases, with 16 bases left in between. The CDR3 covers 14 residues. CDR3 nucleotides: TGTGCCAGCATATCGCCAGGGGAGGGTCAGCCCCAGCATTTT. The encoded protein is CASISPGEGQPQHF.

The chain is built from TRBV3-1 (or the pseudogene TRBV3-2) and TRBJ2-3; TRBD1 aligns across 9 bases. The CDR3 runs 14 residues. The V gene end was trimmed by 5 bases and the J gene end by 5 bases; junction bases not matched to a gene: 5. Germline loops: CDR1 LGHDT, CDR2 YNNKEL (reference sequence). The CDR3 nucleotides read TGTGCCAGCAGCAACAGGGGGCAAGGAGATACGCAGTATTTT. Translating gives CASSNRGQGDTQYF.

This chain connects TRBV6-5 to TRBJ2-7; possible D gene TRBD2, 5 bases. V gave up 5 bases and J gave up 5 bases, with 7 bases separating them. The CDR3 extends over 11 amino acids. Germline V gives CDR1 MNHEY, CDR2 SVGAGI. The CDR3 loop reads CASSRGNEQYF. CDR3 DNA sequence: TGTGCCAGCAGTCGAGGGAACGAGCAGTACTTC.

V usage is TRBV11-2 and J usage is TRBJ1-2, with D perhaps matching TRBD1 (6 bases). The CDR3 is 12 residues long. Between the trimmed V and J ends, which lost 4 bases and 8 bases, there was a span of 11 bases. Germline lookup yields CDR1 SGHAT and CDR2 FQNNGV. The CDR3 loop is CASSSWTVGYTF. CDR3 nucleotide sequence: TGTGCCAGCAGCTCTTGGACAGTGGGCTACACCTTC. The full variable domain, in which reference TRBV11-2 and TRBJ1-2 provide the parts outside the CDR3, is EAGVAQSPRYKIIEKRQSVAFWCNPISGHATLYWYQQILGQGPKLLIQFQNNGVVDDSQLPKDRFSAERLKGVDSTLKIQPAKLEDSAVYLCASSSWTVGYTFGSGTRLTVV.

The chain couples TRBV5-4 to TRBJ1-2, with D possibly TRBD1 on 5 matching bases. Trimming stripped 0 bases from V and 7 bases from J, with 10 bases between. The CDR3 is 13 residues long. Germline loops: CDR1 SGHNT, CDR2 YYREEE (reference sequence). Here the CDR3 DNA reads TGTGCCAGCAGCTTGGAGGGGATAGTTGGCTACACCTTC. Translation: CASSLEGIVGYTF.